One sample yielded the 22 T cell receptor beta chains listed below, sequenced in a study of CD8+ T cells in alopecia areata. The sequencing template was cDNA reverse transcribed from extracted RNA. Repertoires were generated with immunoSEQ multiplex PCR, while TCRdb's copy carries only in-frame clones and drops some. In the table there are under 200,000 clones, around 59% of which are singletons. Treatment defined: oral pan-JAK inhibitor, 5-10 mg twice daily. This sample comprised CD4+ T cells sorted from blood, obtained at week 24, from a patient treated with tofacitinib. Every receptor here comes from a human donor with alopecia areata.

The CDR3: CASSLKDGEQYF. CDR3 DNA sequence: TGTGCCAGCTCATTGAAGGACGGCGAGCAGTACTTC. The chain uses TRBV18 and TRBJ2-7, with D uncertain. The V gene's germline CDR1 is KGHSH and CDR2 LQKENI. V was shortened by 5 bases and J by 6 bases, with 11 bases between the two germline ends. The CDR3 loop spans 12 amino acids. Supplemented by reference TRBV18 and TRBJ2-7, the full variable domain reads NAGVMQNPRHLVRRRGQEARLRCSPMKGHSHVYWYRQLPEEGLKFMVYLQKENIIDESGMPKERFSAEFPKEGPSILRIQQVVRGDSAAYFCASSLKDGEQYFGPGTRLTVT.

This sequence joins TRBV5-1 and TRBJ2-2; D ambiguous. The CDR3 contains 15 residues. V dropped 4 bases and J dropped 0 bases, with 10 bases sitting between them. Germline lookup yields CDR1 SGHRS and CDR2 YFSETQ. Written as DNA, the CDR3 is TGCGCCAGCAGCCTGAGCACACCGAACACCGGGGAGCTGTTTTTT. It is translated as CASSLSTPNTGELFF.

The chain joins TRBV7-9 to TRBJ2-1; D is possibly TRBD1 or TRBD2 (6 bases each). The CDR3 runs 15 residues. V was cut by 0 bases and J by 6 bases, with 12 bases left in between. Germline CDR1 reads SEHNR; CDR2 reads FQNEAQ (reference sequence). DNA of the CDR3: TGTGCCAGCAGCTTAGCGGGGGGCCGTTGCAATGAGCAGTTCTTC. Translating gives CASSLAGGRCNEQFF. Based on the CDR3 plus reference TRBV7-9 and TRBJ2-1, the full variable domain is DTGVSQNPRHKITKRGQNVTFRCDPISEHNRLYWYRQTLGQGPEFLTYFQNEAQLEKSRLLSDRFSAERPKGSFSTLEIQRTEQGDSAMYLCASSLAGGRCNEQFFGPGTRLTVL.

This clone has just a few counts. This same CDR3 is encoded by further DNA sequences in the sample. The chain is built from TRBV7-9 and TRBJ2-2; no definite D call. Germline V gives CDR1 SEHNR, CDR2 FQNEAQ (reference sequence). The CDR3 has 15 amino acids. The V gene lost 2 bases and the J gene lost 4 bases, with 11 bases spanning the gap. The CDR3 DNA follows: TGTGCCAGCAGCTTATTGGCAGGTGTCACCGGGGAGCTGTTTTTT. This sequence encodes CASSLLAGVTGELFF. The full variable domain, in which reference TRBV7-9 and TRBJ2-2 provide the parts outside the CDR3, is DTGVSQNPRHKITKRGQNVTFRCDPISEHNRLYWYRQTLGQGPEFLTYFQNEAQLEKSRLLSDRFSAERPKGSFSTLEIQRTEQGDSAMYLCASSLLAGVTGELFFGEGSRLTVL.

This clone has a handful of counts. CDR3 in DNA: TGTGCCTGGAGTTTCCGGGGAGACACCATATATTTT. Translating it yields CAWSFRGDTIYF. The chain carries TRBV30 and TRBJ1-3, with no clear D. The CDR3 length is 12 residues. The ends were cut back, 2 bases at V and 8 bases at J, with 10 bases in the middle. The germline gives CDR1 GTSNPN, CDR2 SVGIG (reference sequence). Using reference TRBV30 and TRBJ1-3 for the parts outside the CDR3, the full variable domain is SQTIHQWPATLVQPVGSPLSLECTVEGTSNPNLYWYRQAAGRGLQLLFYSVGIGQISSEVPQNLSASRPQDRQFILSSKKLLLSDSGFYLCAWSFRGDTIYFGEGSWLTVV.

This clone was seen more than once but under ten times. The genes are TRBV29-1 and TRBJ1-1; 7 bases are shared with TRBD1. V trimming: 2 bases; J trimming: 1 base; junction bases outside the gene matches: 1. Germline CDR1 reads SQVTM; CDR2 reads ANQGSEA. This CDR3 comprises 13 residues. CDR3 amino acids: CSVERGPNTEAFF. The DNA of the CDR3 is TGCAGCGTTGAAAGGGGGCCGAACACTGAAGCTTTCTTT.

This chain links TRBV7-2 with TRBJ1-6; a weak D match, TRBD1 (6 bases). The CDR3 spans 15 residues. The ends were cut back, 5 bases at V and 4 bases at J, with 12 bases in the middle. Germline V gives CDR1 SGHTA, CDR2 FQGNSA. In nucleotides, the CDR3 is TGTGCCAGCAGCGCTGGGACATGGTATAATTCACCCCTCCACTTT. Residues: CASSAGTWYNSPLHF.

This clone was observed a handful of times. The rearrangement joins TRBV5-6 to TRBJ2-3; D may be TRBD1 (6 bases). This CDR3 region has 14 residues. V was pared by 4 bases and J by 1 base, with 10 bases between. Germline loops: CDR1 SGHDT, CDR2 YYEEEE. CDR3 amino acids: CASSKGQRTDTQYF. CDR3 nucleotides: TGTGCCAGCAGCAAGGGACAACGCACAGATACGCAGTATTTT.

The chain joins TRBV4-2 to TRBJ2-7; D may be TRBD2 (7 bases). The CDR3 totals 16 residues. The V and J ends lost 4 bases and 2 bases respectively, with 18 bases between them. The germline V gene has CDR1 LGHNA and CDR2 YNFKEQ. As DNA, the CDR3 is TGTGCCAGCAGCCTCCCAGGGGCTAGCGGCACCTACGAGCAGTACTTC. Its protein is CASSLPGASGTYEQYF.

Regarding this clone: Since a much larger clone is just one base distant, this may be a read error. The chain joins TRBV7-9 to TRBJ1-1; D possibly corresponds to TRBD1 (5 bases). The CDR3 consists of 13 residues. Germline assignment: CDR1 SEHNR and CDR2 FQNEAQ (reference sequence). V was cut by 4 bases and J by 0 bases, with 6 bases left in between. The CDR3 reads CASSSTVNTEAFF. The CDR3 nucleotides read TGTGCCAGCAGCTCGACAGTGAACACTGAAGCTTTCTTT.

This clone appeared once. One junction end does not reproduce the germline sequence, and a read error may be involved. The chain combines TRBV2 with TRBJ2-7, with D possibly matching TRBD2 (5 bases). CDR1 and CDR2 from the germline V gene are SNHLY and FYNNEI. The CDR3 has 14 residues. This chain's CDR3 is CASSEGRNSNEQYF. The CDR3 nucleotides read TGTGCCAGCAGTGAAGGGAGGAACTCCAACGAGCAGTACTTC.

V usage is TRBV30 and J usage is TRBJ2-3, with no clear D. The germline V gene encodes CDR1 GTSNPN and CDR2 SVGIG (reference sequence). V lost 0 bases to trimming and J lost 2 bases, with 6 bases between them. The CDR3 runs to 13 residues. The CDR3 nucleotides read TGTGCCTGGAGTGTAACCACCACAGATACGCAGTATTTT. This codes for CAWSVTTTDTQYF. Full variable domain (missing parts from reference TRBV30 and TRBJ2-3): SQTIHQWPATLVQPVGSPLSLECTVEGTSNPNLYWYRQAAGRGLQLLFYSVGIGQISSEVPQNLSASRPQDRQFILSSKKLLLSDSGFYLCAWSVTTTDTQYFGPGTRLTVL.

In this sample, this clone turned up a few times. This chain uses TRBV7-9 with TRBJ1-4, with TRBD1 as a possible D gene (6 bases). The CDR3 is made up of 14 amino acids. V lost 5 bases and J lost 5, with 12 bases in between. Per germline, CDR1 SEHNR and CDR2 FQNEAQ (reference sequence). In nucleotides, the CDR3 is TGTGCCAGCAGCCGCGGGACACCGAATGAAAAACTGTTTTTT. This encodes CASSRGTPNEKLFF.

About this clone itself: The junction departs from the called germline gene at one end, perhaps through a read error. The V and J genes are TRBV30 and TRBJ2-4; no firm D call. The CDR3 length is 16 residues. Germline assignment: CDR1 GTSNPN and CDR2 SVGIG (reference sequence). The CDR3 DNA reads as TGTGCCTGGACTGATTTCAAACTCCAAGCCAAAAACATTCAGTGCTTC. This gives the protein CAWTDFKLQAKNIQCF.

The J gene is TRBJ2-7, the V gene TRBV6-5; D is perhaps TRBD2 (6 bases). CDR1 MNHEY and CDR2 SVGAGI come from the germline V gene. CDR3 length: 14 amino acids. V was trimmed by 6 bases and J by 3 bases, leaving 15 bases between them. Written as DNA, the CDR3 is TGTGCCAGCAGCCTAACCCGGGGAGGCTACGAGCAGTACTTC. It specifies CASSLTRGGYEQYF.

This clone was counted between two and nine times. Here the CDR3 reads CASRTRGVGDSPLHF. The CDR3 nucleotides are TGTGCCAGCAGAACAAGGGGGGTAGGAGATTCACCCCTCCACTTT. The V call is TRBV7-8, the J call TRBJ1-6; D is possibly TRBD1 (6 bases). The CDR3 covers 15 residues. CDR1 and CDR2 (germline): SGHVS, FQNEAQ. Trimming took off 6 bases at V and 8 bases at J, with 17 bases between the two ends.

The J gene is TRBJ2-7, the V gene TRBV25-1; D unclear. V lost 6 bases to trimming and J lost 0 bases, with 9 bases between them. CDR3 size: 13 residues. Germline CDR1 and CDR2: MGHDK and SYGVNS. CDR3 sequence reads: CASSPIDSYEQYF. As DNA, the CDR3 is TGTGCCAGCAGCCCTATCGACTCCTACGAGCAGTACTTC.

The V call is TRBV4-1, the J call TRBJ2-5; 9 nucleotides match TRBD2. The germline V gene has CDR1 MGHRA and CDR2 YSYEKL. With V trimmed by 7 bases and J by 1 base, 10 bases remained unmatched. This CDR3 region has 16 residues. The CDR3 DNA follows: TGCGCCAGCAAAGGCGGGGGGGCGATTGGCCAAGAGACCCAGTACTTC. Translating gives CASKGGGAIGQETQYF.

The rearrangement joins TRBV10-3 to TRBJ2-7; D ambiguous. Trimming shortened V by 10 bases and J by 4 bases, and 11 bases separated the two germline ends. Per the germline V gene, CDR1 is ENHRY and CDR2 is SYGVKD. The CDR3 contains 11 residues. The chain's CDR3 is CATRVSYEQYF. CDR3 nucleotides: TGTGCCACCCGAGTGTCGTACGAGCAGTACTTC.

The V call is TRBV30, the J call TRBJ2-6, with unresolved D. The germline CDR1 and CDR2 sequences are GTSNPN and SVGIG (reference sequence). CDR3 length: 16 residues. Trimming removed 2 bases from V and 0 bases from J, with 11 bases in between. CDR3 coding DNA: TGTGCCTGGAGTCCCCTACCTAGCTCTGGGGCCAACGTCCTGACTTTC. Translating it yields CAWSPLPSSGANVLTF. Together with reference TRBV30 and TRBJ2-6, the CDR3 gives the full variable domain: SQTIHQWPATLVQPVGSPLSLECTVEGTSNPNLYWYRQAAGRGLQLLFYSVGIGQISSEVPQNLSASRPQDRQFILSSKKLLLSDSGFYLCAWSPLPSSGANVLTFGAGSRLTVL.

This clone was detected only once. This rearrangement joins TRBV30 to TRBJ2-4, with D possibly TRBD2 on 6 matching bases. The germline CDR1 and CDR2 sequences are GTSNPN and SVGIG (reference sequence). This CDR3 comprises 15 residues. The V and J ends lost 4 bases and 1 base respectively, with 14 bases between them. Here the CDR3 reads CAWTPTREAKNIQYF. The CDR3 coding sequence is TGTGCCTGGACCCCGACTAGGGAGGCCAAAAACATTCAGTACTTC.

This clone was observed a few times. This sequence joins TRBV9 and TRBJ1-1, with 8 positions matching TRBD1. Germline V lookup: CDR1 SGDLS, CDR2 YYNGEE. This CDR3 comprises 16 residues. The J segment lost 10 bases and the V segment lost 0 bases, leaving 14 bases of the junction unmatched. CDR3 nucleotide sequence: TGTGCCAGCAGCGTAGGGGACCTAGGACAGGGCGAGAGAGCTTTCTTT. This codes for CASSVGDLGQGERAFF.